The clone carrying this T cell receptor (beta chain) was recorded once. The target antigen is unknown. This sample is part of a study of cytomegalovirus exposure and HLA in healthy donors. Whole-study results and caveats: Previously analyzed data showed that most TCR beta V segments were productive at a frequency of about 87% or about 30%.

J was trimmed by 2 bases and V by 11 bases; bases with no gene match: 8. CDR1 is ENHRY and CDR2 is SYGVKD in the germline V gene. The CDR3 totals 13 residues. PCR involved 60 Vbeta and 13 Jbeta primers. Here immunoSEQ multiplex PCR was the method, and the copy in TCRdb shows in-frame clones only, minus some. The repertoire holds about 120,000 clones, with less than 80% as singletons. This TCR came from a woman in her forties or fifties in good health and CMV-seropositive. The chain links TRBV10-3 to TRBJ1-1, with 7 bases that match TRBD1. The sequenced material came from PBMCs. In DNA form, the CDR3 reads TGTGCCGCACAACAGGGGTTAAACACTGAAGCTTTCTTT. Translated, it gives CAAQQGLNTEAFF.